This is a list of T cell receptor beta chains from one sample in a study of shared clonotypes between healthy human individuals. Produced via immunoSEQ multiplex PCR; TCRdb's table is partial and in-frame only. The profile shows approximately 400,000 clones, roughly 96% of them singletons. Sequenced sample: memory CD8+ T cells sorted from blood. These receptors came from a man younger than 45 in good health. CDR3s leave out the opening cysteine and the closing phenylalanine or tryptophan. The order of the fields is CDR3 protein, D gene, V gene, J gene, clone size. A D gene is named only where the DNA matches it firmly. Some rows mark clone size as missing; the rest say once, few, many or name a class of expanded clone.

CDR3aa: ASSEARGQSREQY; d_gene: .; v_gene: TRBV6-1; j_gene: TRBJ2-7; abundance: .
CDR3aa: ASSFSGRETQY; d_gene: TRBD2; v_gene: TRBV27; j_gene: TRBJ2-5; abundance: .
CDR3aa: ASNGQHEAF; d_gene: .; v_gene: TRBV19; j_gene: TRBJ1-1; abundance: .
CDR3aa: ASTQGAPGEKLF; d_gene: .; v_gene: TRBV5-1; j_gene: TRBJ1-4; abundance: .
CDR3aa: ASSPGDMRGELF; d_gene: .; v_gene: TRBV5-6; j_gene: TRBJ2-2; abundance: .
CDR3aa: ASSQVSGNTIY; d_gene: .; v_gene: TRBV25-1; j_gene: TRBJ1-3; abundance: few
CDR3aa: ASSPGGRTEAF; d_gene: TRBD1; v_gene: TRBV28; j_gene: TRBJ1-1; abundance: .
CDR3aa: AWSVSFSYEQY; d_gene: .; v_gene: TRBV30; j_gene: TRBJ2-7; abundance: .
CDR3aa: ASRPGPDSEQY; d_gene: .; v_gene: TRBV28; j_gene: TRBJ2-7; abundance: .
CDR3aa: ASSLVLAGGPSSTDTQY; d_gene: TRBD2; v_gene: TRBV7-2; j_gene: TRBJ2-3; abundance: .
CDR3aa: AWRRTGTYTDTQY; d_gene: TRBD1; v_gene: TRBV30; j_gene: TRBJ2-3; abundance: .
CDR3aa: ASSIWTGDTEAF; d_gene: TRBD1; v_gene: TRBV19; j_gene: TRBJ1-1; abundance: .
CDR3aa: ASSQQRGGQQETQY; d_gene: TRBD2; v_gene: TRBV5-4; j_gene: TRBJ2-5; abundance: .
CDR3aa: ASSLVGDSNQPQH; d_gene: .; v_gene: TRBV7-9; j_gene: TRBJ1-5; abundance: .
CDR3aa: ASSLDVRWTHGYT; d_gene: .; v_gene: TRBV7-9; j_gene: TRBJ1-2; abundance: .
CDR3aa: SVAPSGPLGETQY; d_gene: TRBD2; v_gene: TRBV29-1; j_gene: TRBJ2-5; abundance: .
CDR3aa: ARRTDTQY; d_gene: .; v_gene: TRBV2; j_gene: TRBJ2-3; abundance: .
CDR3aa: AWSESLNTEAF; d_gene: .; v_gene: TRBV30; j_gene: TRBJ1-1; abundance: .
CDR3aa: ASSKARDPYNEQF; d_gene: .; v_gene: TRBV21-1; j_gene: TRBJ2-1; abundance: .
CDR3aa: ASRRTTGDYLHEQY; d_gene: TRBD1; v_gene: TRBV19; j_gene: TRBJ2-7; abundance: .
CDR3aa: ASSFFAGGVDEQY; d_gene: TRBD2; v_gene: TRBV28; j_gene: TRBJ2-7; abundance: .
CDR3aa: ASSPGAGGNNEQF; d_gene: TRBD2; v_gene: TRBV5-4; j_gene: TRBJ2-1; abundance: .
CDR3aa: ASSQAAGPYNEQF; d_gene: .; v_gene: TRBV4-1; j_gene: TRBJ2-1; abundance: .
CDR3aa: ASSLVTSGAYNEQF; d_gene: TRBD2; v_gene: TRBV5-6; j_gene: TRBJ2-1; abundance: .
CDR3aa: ASSLRSSGSYNEQF; d_gene: .; v_gene: TRBV5-1; j_gene: TRBJ2-1; abundance: .
CDR3aa: ASRGLGGTGELF; d_gene: TRBD2; v_gene: TRBV19; j_gene: TRBJ2-2; abundance: .
CDR3aa: ASSLSSLAGGPYNEQF; d_gene: TRBD2; v_gene: TRBV27; j_gene: TRBJ2-1; abundance: .
CDR3aa: ASSLYTTDTQY; d_gene: .; v_gene: TRBV7-9; j_gene: TRBJ2-3; abundance: .
CDR3aa: ASSVTSGRRYEQY; d_gene: TRBD2; v_gene: TRBV7-2; j_gene: TRBJ2-7; abundance: .
CDR3aa: SVVSGAHDQPQH; d_gene: .; v_gene: TRBV29-1; j_gene: TRBJ1-5; abundance: .
CDR3aa: ASRVRSTGAYNEQF; d_gene: TRBD1; v_gene: TRBV5-1; j_gene: TRBJ2-1; abundance: .
CDR3aa: ATREDYGYT; d_gene: .; v_gene: TRBV28; j_gene: TRBJ1-2; abundance: once
CDR3aa: ASSLDFRDIDEQF; d_gene: .; v_gene: TRBV11-2; j_gene: TRBJ2-1; abundance: .
CDR3aa: ASSISHNSGNTIY; d_gene: .; v_gene: TRBV19; j_gene: TRBJ1-3; abundance: .
CDR3aa: AIAGDRDHNEQF; d_gene: TRBD1; v_gene: TRBV10-3; j_gene: TRBJ2-1; abundance: once
CDR3aa: ASSPDRYNEKLF; d_gene: .; v_gene: TRBV27; j_gene: TRBJ1-4; abundance: .
CDR3aa: ASSLDPRTLQETQY; d_gene: .; v_gene: TRBV11-2; j_gene: TRBJ2-5; abundance: .
CDR3aa: ASSFGTGVGNTIY; d_gene: TRBD1; v_gene: TRBV5-4; j_gene: TRBJ1-3; abundance: .
CDR3aa: ASSLGTGGGEKLF; d_gene: TRBD1; v_gene: TRBV28; j_gene: TRBJ1-4; abundance: .
CDR3aa: ASTSSGRADEQF; d_gene: TRBD2; v_gene: TRBV2; j_gene: TRBJ2-1; abundance: .
CDR3aa: ASRQDSGANVLT; d_gene: .; v_gene: TRBV6-5; j_gene: TRBJ2-6; abundance: .
CDR3aa: ASSWDFSYEQY; d_gene: .; v_gene: TRBV19; j_gene: TRBJ2-7; abundance: once
CDR3aa: ASSLSANTEAF; d_gene: .; v_gene: TRBV5-1; j_gene: TRBJ1-1; abundance: .
CDR3aa: ASSLGDRGFSTQY; d_gene: TRBD1; v_gene: TRBV5-6; j_gene: TRBJ2-5; abundance: .
CDR3aa: ASSRAASTDTQY; d_gene: .; v_gene: TRBV6-5; j_gene: TRBJ2-3; abundance: .
CDR3aa: ASSTRPRDEQF; d_gene: .; v_gene: TRBV5-6; j_gene: TRBJ2-1; abundance: once
CDR3aa: ASSPPSASSYNEQF; d_gene: .; v_gene: TRBV27; j_gene: TRBJ2-1; abundance: .
CDR3aa: ASRRTSGRGADTQY; d_gene: TRBD2; v_gene: TRBV27; j_gene: TRBJ2-3; abundance: .
CDR3aa: ASSFWGTGNEKLF; d_gene: TRBD1; v_gene: TRBV27; j_gene: TRBJ1-4; abundance: .
CDR3aa: ASSDRGYT; d_gene: .; v_gene: TRBV6-4; j_gene: TRBJ1-2; abundance: .
CDR3aa: ASSIAGYNEQF; d_gene: .; v_gene: TRBV19; j_gene: TRBJ2-1; abundance: .